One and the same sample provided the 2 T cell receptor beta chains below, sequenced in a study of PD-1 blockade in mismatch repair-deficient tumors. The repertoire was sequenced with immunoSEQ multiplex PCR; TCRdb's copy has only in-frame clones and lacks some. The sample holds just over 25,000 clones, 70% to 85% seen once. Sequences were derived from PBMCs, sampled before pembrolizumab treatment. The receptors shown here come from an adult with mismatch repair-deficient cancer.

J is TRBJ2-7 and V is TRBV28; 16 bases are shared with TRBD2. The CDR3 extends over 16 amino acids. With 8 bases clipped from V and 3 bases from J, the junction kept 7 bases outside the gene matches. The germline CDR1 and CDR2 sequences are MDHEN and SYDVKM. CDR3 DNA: TGTGCCAGCCACGGGACTAGCGGGAGGGCCCTCTACGAGCAGTACTTC. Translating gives CASHGTSGRALYEQYF.

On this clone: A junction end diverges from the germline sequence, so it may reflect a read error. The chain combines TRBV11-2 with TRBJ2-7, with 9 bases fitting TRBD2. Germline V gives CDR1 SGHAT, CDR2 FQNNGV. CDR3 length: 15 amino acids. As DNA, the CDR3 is TGTGCCAGCAGCTTAGTTCCCTTGTCTAGCGGGAATTCGGTTTTC. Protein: CASSLVPLSSGNSVF.